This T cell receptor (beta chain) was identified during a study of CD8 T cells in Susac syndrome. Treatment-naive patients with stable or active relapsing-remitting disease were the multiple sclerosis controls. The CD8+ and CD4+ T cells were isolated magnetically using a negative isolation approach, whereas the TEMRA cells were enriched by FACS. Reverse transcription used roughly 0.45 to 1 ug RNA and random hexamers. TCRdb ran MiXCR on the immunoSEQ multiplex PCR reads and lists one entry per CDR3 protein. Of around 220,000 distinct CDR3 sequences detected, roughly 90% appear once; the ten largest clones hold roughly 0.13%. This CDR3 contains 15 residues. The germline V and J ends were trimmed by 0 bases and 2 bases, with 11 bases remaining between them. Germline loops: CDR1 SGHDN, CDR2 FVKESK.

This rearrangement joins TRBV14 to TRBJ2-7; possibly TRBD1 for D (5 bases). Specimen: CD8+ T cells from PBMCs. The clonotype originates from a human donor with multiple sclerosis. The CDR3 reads CASSQEARAAYEQYF. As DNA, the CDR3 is TGTGCCAGCAGCCAAGAAGCCAGGGCCGCCTACGAGCAGTACTTC.